This TCR beta chain stems from a study of blood T cell repertoires in COVID-19. Background on the study: The samples span acute and convalescent COVID-19 from the United States, Italy and Spain. T cells, B-cell-depleted T cells, or PBMCs provided the cDNA or gDNA that served as material.

The CDR3 covers 13 residues. V was clipped by 0 bases and J by 3 bases, with 6 bases between them. Per germline, CDR1 SGDLS and CDR2 YYNGEE. This clone occurred once. The assay was immunoSEQ multiplex PCR, and TCRdb's table has in-frame clones only and misses some. The table lists under 200,000 clones, about 87% of them singletons. Sequencing was carried out using peripheral blood. This chain joins TRBV9 and TRBJ1-1; D is ambiguous. This clonotype was sampled from a man aged 18 to 30 with active or convalescent COVID-19. CDR3 sequence reads: CASSVDSYTEAFF. CDR3 nucleotide sequence: TGTGCCAGCAGCGTAGACAGCTACACTGAAGCTTTCTTT. The entire variable domain, with the rest obtained from reference TRBV9 and TRBJ1-1, is as follows: DSGVTQTPKHLITATGQRVTLRCSPRSGDLSVYWYQQSLDQGLQFLIQYYNGEERAKGNILERFSAQQFPDLHSELNLSSLELGDSALYFCASSVDSYTEAFFGQGTRLTVV.